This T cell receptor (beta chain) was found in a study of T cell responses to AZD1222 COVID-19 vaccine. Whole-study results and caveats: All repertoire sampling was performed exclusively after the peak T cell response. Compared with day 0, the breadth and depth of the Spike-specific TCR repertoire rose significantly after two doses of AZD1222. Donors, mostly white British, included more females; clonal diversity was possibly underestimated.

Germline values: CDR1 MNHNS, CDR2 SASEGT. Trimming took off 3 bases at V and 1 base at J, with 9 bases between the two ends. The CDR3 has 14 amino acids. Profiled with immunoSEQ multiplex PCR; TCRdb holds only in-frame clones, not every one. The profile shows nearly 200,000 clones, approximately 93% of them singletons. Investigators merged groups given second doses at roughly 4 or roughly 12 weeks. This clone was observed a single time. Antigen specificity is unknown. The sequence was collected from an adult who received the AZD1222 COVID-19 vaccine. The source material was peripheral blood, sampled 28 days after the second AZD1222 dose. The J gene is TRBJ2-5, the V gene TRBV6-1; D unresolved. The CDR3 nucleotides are TGTGCCAGCAGTGATAGGTCTATCCAAGAGACCCAGTACTTC. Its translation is CASSDRSIQETQYF.